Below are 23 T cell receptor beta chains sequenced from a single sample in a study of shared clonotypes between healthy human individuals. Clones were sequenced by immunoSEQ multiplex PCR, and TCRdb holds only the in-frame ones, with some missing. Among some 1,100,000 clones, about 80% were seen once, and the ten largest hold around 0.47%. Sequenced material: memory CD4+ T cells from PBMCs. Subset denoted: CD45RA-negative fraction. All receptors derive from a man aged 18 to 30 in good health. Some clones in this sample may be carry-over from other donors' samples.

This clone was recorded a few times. The CDR3 loop is CASSLRDGSYEQYF. The CDR3 nucleotides are TGCGCCAGCAGCCTCCGGGACGGTTCCTACGAGCAGTACTTC. The chain carries TRBV4-1 and TRBJ2-7, with D perhaps matching TRBD1 or TRBD2 (5 bases each). V dropped 4 bases and J dropped 1 base, with 11 bases sitting between them. CDR3 length equals 14 residues. The germline V gene encodes CDR1 MGHRA and CDR2 YSYEKL.

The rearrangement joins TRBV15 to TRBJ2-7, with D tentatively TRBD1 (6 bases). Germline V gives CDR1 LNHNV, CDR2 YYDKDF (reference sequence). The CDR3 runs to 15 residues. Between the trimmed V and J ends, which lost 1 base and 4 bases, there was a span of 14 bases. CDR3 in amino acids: CATSRGQVYRYEQYF. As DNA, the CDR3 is TGTGCCACCAGCAGAGGACAGGTTTACAGGTACGAGCAGTACTTC.

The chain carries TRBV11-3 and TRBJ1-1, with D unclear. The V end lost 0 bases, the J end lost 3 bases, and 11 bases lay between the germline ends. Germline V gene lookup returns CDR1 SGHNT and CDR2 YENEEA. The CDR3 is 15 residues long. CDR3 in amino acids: CASSLDATPDTEAFF. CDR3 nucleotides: TGTGCCAGCAGCTTAGACGCTACACCTGACACTGAAGCTTTCTTT. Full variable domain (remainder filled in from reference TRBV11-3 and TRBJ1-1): EAGVVQSPRYKIIEKKQPVAFWCNPISGHNTLYWYLQNLGQGPELLIRYENEEAVDDSQLPKDRFSAERLKGVDSTLKIQPAELGDSAVYLCASSLDATPDTEAFFGQGTRLTVV.

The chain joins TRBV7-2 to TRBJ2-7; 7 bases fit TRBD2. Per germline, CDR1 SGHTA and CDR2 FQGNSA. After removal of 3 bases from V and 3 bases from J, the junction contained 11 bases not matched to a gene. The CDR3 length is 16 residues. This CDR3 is CASSLMGLAAIYEQYF. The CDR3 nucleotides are TGTGCCAGCAGCTTGATGGGGCTAGCGGCGATCTACGAGCAGTACTTC.

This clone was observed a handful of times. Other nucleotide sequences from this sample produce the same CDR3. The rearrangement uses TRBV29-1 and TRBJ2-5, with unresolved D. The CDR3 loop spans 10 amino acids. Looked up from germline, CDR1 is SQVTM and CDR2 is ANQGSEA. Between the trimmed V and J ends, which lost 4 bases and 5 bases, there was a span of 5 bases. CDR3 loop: CSVGRETQYF. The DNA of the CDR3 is TGCAGCGTTGGTCGGGAGACCCAGTACTTC.

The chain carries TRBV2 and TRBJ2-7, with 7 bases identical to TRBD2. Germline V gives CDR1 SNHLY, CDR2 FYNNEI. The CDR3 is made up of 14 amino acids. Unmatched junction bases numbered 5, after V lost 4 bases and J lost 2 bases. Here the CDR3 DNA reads TGTGCCAGCAGTGTAGTTGGGGGGGCCTACGAGCAGTACTTC. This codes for CASSVVGGAYEQYF.

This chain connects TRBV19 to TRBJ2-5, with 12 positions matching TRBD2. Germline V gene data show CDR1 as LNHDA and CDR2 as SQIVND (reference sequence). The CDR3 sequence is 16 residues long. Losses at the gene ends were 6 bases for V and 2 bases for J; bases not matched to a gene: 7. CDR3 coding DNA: TGTGCCAGTAGAAGGACTAGCGGGACCTTGCAAGAGACCCAGTACTTC. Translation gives CASRRTSGTLQETQYF.

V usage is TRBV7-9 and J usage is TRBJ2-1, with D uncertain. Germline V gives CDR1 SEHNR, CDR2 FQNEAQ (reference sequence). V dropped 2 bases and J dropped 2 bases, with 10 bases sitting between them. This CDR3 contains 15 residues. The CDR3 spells CASSLYVIPYNEQFF. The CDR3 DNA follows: TGTGCCAGCAGCTTATATGTGATCCCCTACAATGAGCAGTTCTTC.

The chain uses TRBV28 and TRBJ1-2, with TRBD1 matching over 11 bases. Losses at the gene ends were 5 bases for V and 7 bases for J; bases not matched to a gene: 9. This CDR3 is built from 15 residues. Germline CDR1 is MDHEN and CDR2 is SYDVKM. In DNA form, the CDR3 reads TGTGCCAGCAGTAGTCCCGGACAGGGGGCAGGTGGCTACACCTTC. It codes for CASSSPGQGAGGYTF.

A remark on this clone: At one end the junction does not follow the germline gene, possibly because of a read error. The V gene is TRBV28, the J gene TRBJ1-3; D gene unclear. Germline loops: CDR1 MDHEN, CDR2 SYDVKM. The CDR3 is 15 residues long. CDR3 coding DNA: TGTGCCAGCAGCTATCGGACCCCCGGTGGAAACGCCATATATTTT. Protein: CASSYRTPGGNAIYF.

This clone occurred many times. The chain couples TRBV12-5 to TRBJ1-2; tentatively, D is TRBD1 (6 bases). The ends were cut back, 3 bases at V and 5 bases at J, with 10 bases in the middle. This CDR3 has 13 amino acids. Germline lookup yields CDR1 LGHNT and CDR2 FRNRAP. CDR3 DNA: TGTGCTAGTGGTTTAACAGGGCGGTATGGCTACACCTTC. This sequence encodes CASGLTGRYGYTF.

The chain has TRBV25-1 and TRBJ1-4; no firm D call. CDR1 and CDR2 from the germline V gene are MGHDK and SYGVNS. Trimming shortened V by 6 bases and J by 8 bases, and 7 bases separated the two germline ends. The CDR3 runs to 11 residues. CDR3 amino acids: CASSRWEKLFF. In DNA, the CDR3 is TGTGCCAGCAGCCGTTGGGAAAAACTGTTTTTT.

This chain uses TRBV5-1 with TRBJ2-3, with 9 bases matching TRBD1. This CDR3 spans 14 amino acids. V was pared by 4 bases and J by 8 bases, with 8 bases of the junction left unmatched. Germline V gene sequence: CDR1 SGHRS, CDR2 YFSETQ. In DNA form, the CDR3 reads TGCGCCAGCAGCCTCGGACAGGGGATGGTTACGCAGTATTTT. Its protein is CASSLGQGMVTQYF.

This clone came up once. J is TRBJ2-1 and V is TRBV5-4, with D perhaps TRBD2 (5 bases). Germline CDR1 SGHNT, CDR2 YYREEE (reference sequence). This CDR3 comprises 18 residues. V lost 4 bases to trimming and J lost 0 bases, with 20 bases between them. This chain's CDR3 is CASSPSRGSSSSYNEQFF. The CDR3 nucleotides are TGTGCCAGCAGCCCCAGTCGCGGGTCTAGCTCCTCCTACAATGAGCAGTTCTTC. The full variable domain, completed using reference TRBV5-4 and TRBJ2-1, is ETGVTQSPTHLIKTRGQQVTLRCSSQSGHNTVSWYQQALGQGPQFIFQYYREEENGRGNFPPRFSGLQFPNYSSELNVNALELDDSALYLCASSPSRGSSSSYNEQFFGPGTRLTVL.

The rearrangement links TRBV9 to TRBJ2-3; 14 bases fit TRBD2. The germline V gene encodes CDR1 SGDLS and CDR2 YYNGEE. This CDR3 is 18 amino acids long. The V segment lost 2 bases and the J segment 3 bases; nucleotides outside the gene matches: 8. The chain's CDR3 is CASSVRGTSGSLTDTQYF. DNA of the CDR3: TGTGCCAGCAGCGTTCGAGGGACTAGCGGGAGTCTAACAGATACGCAGTATTTT.

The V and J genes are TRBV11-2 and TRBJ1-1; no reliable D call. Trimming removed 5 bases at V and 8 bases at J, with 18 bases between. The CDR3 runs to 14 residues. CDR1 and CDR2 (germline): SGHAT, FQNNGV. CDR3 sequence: CASSHRQTRREAFF. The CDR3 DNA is TGTGCCAGCAGCCACCGTCAAACGAGGAGAGAAGCTTTCTTT.

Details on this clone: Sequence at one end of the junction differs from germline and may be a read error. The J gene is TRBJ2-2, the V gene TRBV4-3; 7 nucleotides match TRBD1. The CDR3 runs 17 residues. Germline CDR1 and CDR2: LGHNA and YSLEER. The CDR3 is CASSQGLGTANTGELLF. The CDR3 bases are TGCGCCAGCAGCCAAGGACTCGGGACAGCTAACACCGGGGAGCTGCTTTTT.

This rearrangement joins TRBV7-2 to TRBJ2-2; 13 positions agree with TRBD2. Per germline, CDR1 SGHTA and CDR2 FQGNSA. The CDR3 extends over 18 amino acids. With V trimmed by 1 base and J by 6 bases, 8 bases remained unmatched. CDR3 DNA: TGTGCCAGCAGCTTAGGGGGGACTAGCGGGAAAGCGTCCGGGGAGCTGTTTTTT. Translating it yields CASSLGGTSGKASGELFF.

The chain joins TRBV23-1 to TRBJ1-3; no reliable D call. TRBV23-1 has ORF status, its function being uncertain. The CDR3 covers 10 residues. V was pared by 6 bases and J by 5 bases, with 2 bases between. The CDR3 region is CASRRNTIYF. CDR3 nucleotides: TGCGCCAGCAGGAGAAACACCATATATTTT.

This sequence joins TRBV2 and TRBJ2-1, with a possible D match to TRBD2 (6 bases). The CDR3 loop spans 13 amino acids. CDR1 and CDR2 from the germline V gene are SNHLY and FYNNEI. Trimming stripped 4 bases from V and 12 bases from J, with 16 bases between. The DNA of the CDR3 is TGTGCCAGCAGTGGACCGGGACTTATGGCGCAGTTCTTC. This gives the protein CASSGPGLMAQFF.

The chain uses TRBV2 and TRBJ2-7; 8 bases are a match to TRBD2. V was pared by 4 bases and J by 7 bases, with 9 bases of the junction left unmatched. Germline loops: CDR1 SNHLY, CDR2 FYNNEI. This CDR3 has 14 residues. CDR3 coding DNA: TGTGCCAGCAGTGTGCAGCGGGAGAGGTATGAGCAGTACTTC. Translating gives CASSVQRERYEQYF.

As DNA, the CDR3 is TGTGCCAGCAGCCCACAGGTATCCACCGGGCAGTACTTC. Translating gives CASSPQVSTGQYF. V usage is TRBV7-9 and J usage is TRBJ2-7; D might be TRBD1 (5 bases). Per the germline V gene, CDR1 is SEHNR and CDR2 is FQNEAQ (reference sequence). V was clipped by 5 bases and J by 9 bases, with 17 bases between them. CDR3 size: 13 residues.

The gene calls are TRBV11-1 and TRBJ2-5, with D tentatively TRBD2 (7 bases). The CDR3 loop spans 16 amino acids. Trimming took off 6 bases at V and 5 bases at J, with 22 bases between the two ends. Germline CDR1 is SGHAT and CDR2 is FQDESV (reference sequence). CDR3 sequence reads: CASSFQTGGAVETQYF. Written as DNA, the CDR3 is TGTGCCAGCAGTTTCCAGACGGGGGGCGCGGTCGAGACCCAGTACTTC.